This paragraph reports one TCR beta chain. PCR used 60 Vbeta primers and 13 Jbeta primers. Here immunoSEQ multiplex PCR was the method, and the copy in TCRdb shows in-frame clones only, minus some. Of 60,000 to 75,000 clones in the sample, around 70% were seen once. The source of the sample is a study of cytomegalovirus exposure and HLA in healthy donors. CDR1 is MGHRA, CDR2 YSYEKL, per germline. The CDR3 is made up of 16 amino acids. Losses at the gene ends were 4 bases for V and 2 bases for J; bases not matched to a gene: 7. This clonotype originated in a woman aged 25 to 39 in good health and CMV-seropositive. The sequencing sample was made of PBMCs. The gene calls are TRBV4-1 and TRBJ2-5; 10 nucleotides line up with TRBD2. The CDR3 DNA is TGCGCCAGCAGCCGATCGGGACTAGCGCCGCAAGAGACCCAGTACTTC. Translated: CASSRSGLAPQETQYF.